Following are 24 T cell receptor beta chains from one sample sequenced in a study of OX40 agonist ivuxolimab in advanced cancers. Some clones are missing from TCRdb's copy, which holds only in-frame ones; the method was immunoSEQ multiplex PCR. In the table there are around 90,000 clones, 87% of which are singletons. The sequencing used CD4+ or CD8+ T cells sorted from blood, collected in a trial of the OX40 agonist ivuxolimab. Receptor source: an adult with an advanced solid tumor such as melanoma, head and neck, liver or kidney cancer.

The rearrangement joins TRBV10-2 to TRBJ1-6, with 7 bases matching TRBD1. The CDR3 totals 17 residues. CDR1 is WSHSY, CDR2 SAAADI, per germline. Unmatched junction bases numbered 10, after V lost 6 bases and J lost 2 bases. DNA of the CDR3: TGCGCCAGCAGCAGACAGGGTGAAAACCCCTATAATTCACCCCTCCACTTT. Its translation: CASSRQGENPYNSPLHF.

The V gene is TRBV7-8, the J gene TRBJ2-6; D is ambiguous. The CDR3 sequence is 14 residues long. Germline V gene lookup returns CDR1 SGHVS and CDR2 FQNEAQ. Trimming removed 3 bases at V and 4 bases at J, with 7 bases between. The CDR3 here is CASSLGSGANVLTF. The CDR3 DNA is TGTGCCAGCAGCTTGGGTTCCGGGGCCAACGTCCTGACTTTC.

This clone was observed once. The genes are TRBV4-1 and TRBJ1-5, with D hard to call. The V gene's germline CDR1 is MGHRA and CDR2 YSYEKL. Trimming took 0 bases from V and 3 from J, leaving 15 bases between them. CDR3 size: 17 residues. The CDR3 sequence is CASSQDRSGGLNQPQHF. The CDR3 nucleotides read TGCGCCAGCAGCCAAGATCGGTCTGGCGGACTCAATCAGCCCCAGCATTTT.

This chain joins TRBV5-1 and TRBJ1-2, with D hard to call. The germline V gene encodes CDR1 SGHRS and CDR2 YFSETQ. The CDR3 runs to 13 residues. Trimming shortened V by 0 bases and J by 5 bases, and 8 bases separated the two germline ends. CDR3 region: CASSLDTHYGYTF. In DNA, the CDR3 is TGCGCCAGCAGCTTGGACACGCATTATGGCTACACCTTC.

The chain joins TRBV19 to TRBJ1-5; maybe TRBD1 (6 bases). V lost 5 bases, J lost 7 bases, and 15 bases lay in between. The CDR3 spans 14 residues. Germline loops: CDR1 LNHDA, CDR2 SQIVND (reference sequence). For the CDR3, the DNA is TGTGCCAGTAGTTTTCAGGGAGGGGGGCAGCCCCAGCATTTT. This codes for CASSFQGGGQPQHF.

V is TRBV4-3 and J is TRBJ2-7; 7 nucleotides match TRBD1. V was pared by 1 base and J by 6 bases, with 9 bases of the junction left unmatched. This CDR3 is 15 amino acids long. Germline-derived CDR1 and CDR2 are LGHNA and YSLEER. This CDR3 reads CASSQGPRGFSEQYF. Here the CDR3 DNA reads TGCGCCAGCAGCCAAGGGCCCAGGGGGTTTTCCGAGCAGTACTTC.

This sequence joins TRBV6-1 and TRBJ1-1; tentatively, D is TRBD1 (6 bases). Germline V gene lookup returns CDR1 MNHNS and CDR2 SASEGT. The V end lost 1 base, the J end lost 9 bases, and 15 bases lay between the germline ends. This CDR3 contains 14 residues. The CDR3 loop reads CASSEGGRTVKAFF. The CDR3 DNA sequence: TGTGCCAGCAGTGAAGGGGGTCGGACAGTCAAAGCTTTCTTT.

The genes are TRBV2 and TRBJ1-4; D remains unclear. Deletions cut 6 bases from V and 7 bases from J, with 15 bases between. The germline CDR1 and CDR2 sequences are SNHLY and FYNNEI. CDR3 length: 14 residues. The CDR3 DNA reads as TGTGCCAGCAGGGAACAGAGGTTTGGTGAAAAACTGTTTTTT. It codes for CASREQRFGEKLFF.

In DNA form, the CDR3 reads TGTGCCAGCAGCTACTTGGGACAGCGAAGGGGGGAGCAGTACTTC. This encodes CASSYLGQRRGEQYF. This rearrangement joins TRBV7-6 to TRBJ2-7; TRBD1 matches at 7 bases. The J segment lost 7 bases and the V segment lost 4 bases, leaving 13 bases of the junction unmatched. The germline gives CDR1 SGHVS, CDR2 FNYEAQ. This CDR3 region has 15 residues.

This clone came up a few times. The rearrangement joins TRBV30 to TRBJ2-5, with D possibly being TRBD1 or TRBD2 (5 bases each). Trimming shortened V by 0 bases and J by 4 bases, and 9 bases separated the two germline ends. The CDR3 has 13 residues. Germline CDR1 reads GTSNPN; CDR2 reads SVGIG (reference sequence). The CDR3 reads CAWSVGDGETQYF. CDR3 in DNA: TGTGCCTGGAGTGTAGGGGACGGAGAGACCCAGTACTTC.

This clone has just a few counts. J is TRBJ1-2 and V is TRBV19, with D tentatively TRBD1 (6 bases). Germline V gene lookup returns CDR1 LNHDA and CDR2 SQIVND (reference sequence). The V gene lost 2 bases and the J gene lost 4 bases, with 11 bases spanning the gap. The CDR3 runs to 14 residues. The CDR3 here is CASSIPGAGYGYTF. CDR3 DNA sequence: TGTGCCAGTAGTATACCAGGGGCTGGCTATGGCTACACCTTC.

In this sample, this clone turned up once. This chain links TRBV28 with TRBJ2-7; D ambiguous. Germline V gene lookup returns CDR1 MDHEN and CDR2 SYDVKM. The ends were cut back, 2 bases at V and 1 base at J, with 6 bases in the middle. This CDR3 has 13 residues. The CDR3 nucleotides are TGTGCCAGCAGTTTAGGTCCATCCTACGAGCAGTACTTC. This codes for CASSLGPSYEQYF. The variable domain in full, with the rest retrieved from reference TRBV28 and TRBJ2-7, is DVKVTQSSRYLVKRTGEKVFLECVQDMDHENMFWYRQDPGLGLRLIYFSYDVKMKEKGDIPEGYSVSREKKERFSLILESASTNQTSMYLCASSLGPSYEQYFGPGTRLTVT.

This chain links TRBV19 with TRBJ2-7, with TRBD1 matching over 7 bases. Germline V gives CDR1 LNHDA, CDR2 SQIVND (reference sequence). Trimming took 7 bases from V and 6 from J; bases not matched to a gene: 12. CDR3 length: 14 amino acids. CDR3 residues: CASKLQGPSLEQYF. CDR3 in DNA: TGTGCCAGTAAACTACAGGGGCCATCCCTCGAGCAGTACTTC. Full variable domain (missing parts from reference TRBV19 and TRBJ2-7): DGGITQSPKYLFRKEGQNVTLSCEQNLNHDAMYWYRQDPGQGLRLIYYSQIVNDFQKGDIAEGYSVSREKKESFPLTVTSAQKNPTAFYLCASKLQGPSLEQYFGPGTRLTVT.

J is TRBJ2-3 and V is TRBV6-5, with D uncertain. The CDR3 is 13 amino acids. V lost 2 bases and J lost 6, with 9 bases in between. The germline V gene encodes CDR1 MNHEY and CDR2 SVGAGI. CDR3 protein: CASSYASSDTQYF. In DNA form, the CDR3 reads TGTGCCAGCAGTTACGCCTCAAGTGATACGCAGTATTTT.

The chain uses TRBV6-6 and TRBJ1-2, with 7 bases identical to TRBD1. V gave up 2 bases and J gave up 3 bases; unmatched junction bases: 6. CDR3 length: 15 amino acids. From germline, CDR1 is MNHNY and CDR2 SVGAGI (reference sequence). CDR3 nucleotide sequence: TGTGCCAGCAGTTACGTCGGCAGGGGGGACTATGGCTACACCTTC. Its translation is CASSYVGRGDYGYTF.

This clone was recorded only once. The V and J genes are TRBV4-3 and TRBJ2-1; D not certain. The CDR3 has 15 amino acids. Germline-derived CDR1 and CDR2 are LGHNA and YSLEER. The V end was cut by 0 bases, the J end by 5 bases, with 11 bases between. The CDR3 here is CASSQDSSNNNEQFF. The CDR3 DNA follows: TGCGCCAGCAGCCAAGACTCTAGTAACAACAATGAGCAGTTCTTC.

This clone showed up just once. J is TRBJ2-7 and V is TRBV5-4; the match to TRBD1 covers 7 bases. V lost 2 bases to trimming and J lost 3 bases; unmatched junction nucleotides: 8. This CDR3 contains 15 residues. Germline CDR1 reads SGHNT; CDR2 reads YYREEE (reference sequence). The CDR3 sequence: CASSLTVDRVYEQYF. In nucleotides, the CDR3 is TGTGCCAGCAGCTTAACAGTTGACAGGGTCTACGAGCAGTACTTC.

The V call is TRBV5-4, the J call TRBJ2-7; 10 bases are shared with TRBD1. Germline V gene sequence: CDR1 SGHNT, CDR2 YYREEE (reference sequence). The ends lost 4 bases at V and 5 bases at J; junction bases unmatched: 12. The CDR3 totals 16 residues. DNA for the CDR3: TGTGCCAGCAGCCGGGAGTCCCGGGACAGGGGCCACGAGCAGTACTTC. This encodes CASSRESRDRGHEQYF.

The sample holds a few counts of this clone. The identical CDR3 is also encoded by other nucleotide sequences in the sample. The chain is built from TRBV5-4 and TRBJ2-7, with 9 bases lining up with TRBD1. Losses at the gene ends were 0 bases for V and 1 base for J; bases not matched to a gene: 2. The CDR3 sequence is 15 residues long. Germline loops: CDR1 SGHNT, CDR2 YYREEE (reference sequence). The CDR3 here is CASSLAGTGSYEQYF. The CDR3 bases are TGTGCCAGCAGCTTGGCCGGGACAGGGTCCTACGAGCAGTACTTC.

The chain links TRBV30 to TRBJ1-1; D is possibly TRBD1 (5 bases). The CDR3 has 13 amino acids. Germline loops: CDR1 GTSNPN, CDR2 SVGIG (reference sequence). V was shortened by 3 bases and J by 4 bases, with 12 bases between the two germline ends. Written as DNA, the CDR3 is TGTGCCTGGAGGGGGTCGGGGACCACTGAAGCTTTCTTT. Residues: CAWRGSGTTEAFF.

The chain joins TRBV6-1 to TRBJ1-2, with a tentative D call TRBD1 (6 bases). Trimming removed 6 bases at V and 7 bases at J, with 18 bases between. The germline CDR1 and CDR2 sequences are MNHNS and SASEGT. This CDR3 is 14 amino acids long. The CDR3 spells CASSSTQGITGYTF. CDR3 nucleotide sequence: TGTGCCAGCAGCTCTACTCAGGGGATTACTGGCTACACCTTC.

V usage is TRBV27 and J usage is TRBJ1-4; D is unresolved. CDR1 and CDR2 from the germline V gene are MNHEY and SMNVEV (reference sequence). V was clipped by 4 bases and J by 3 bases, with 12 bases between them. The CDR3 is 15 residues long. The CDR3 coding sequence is TGTGCCAGCAGTTACGGAAGTGGGGCTAATGAAAAACTGTTTTTT. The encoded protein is CASSYGSGANEKLFF.

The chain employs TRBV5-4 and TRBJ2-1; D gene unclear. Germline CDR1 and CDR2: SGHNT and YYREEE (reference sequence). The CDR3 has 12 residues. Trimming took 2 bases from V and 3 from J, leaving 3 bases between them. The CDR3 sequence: CASSFNYNEQFF. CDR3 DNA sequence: TGTGCCAGCAGCTTTAACTACAATGAGCAGTTCTTC.

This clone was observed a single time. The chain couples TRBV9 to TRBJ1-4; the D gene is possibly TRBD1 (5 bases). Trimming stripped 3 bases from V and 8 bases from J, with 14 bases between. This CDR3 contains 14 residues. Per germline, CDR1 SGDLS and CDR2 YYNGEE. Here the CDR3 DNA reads TGTGCCAGCAGCGGGGACCTTCGAATGGAAAAACTGTTTTTT. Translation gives CASSGDLRMEKLFF. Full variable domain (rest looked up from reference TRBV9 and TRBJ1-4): DSGVTQTPKHLITATGQRVTLRCSPRSGDLSVYWYQQSLDQGLQFLIQYYNGEERAKGNILERFSAQQFPDLHSELNLSSLELGDSALYFCASSGDLRMEKLFFGSGTQLSVL.